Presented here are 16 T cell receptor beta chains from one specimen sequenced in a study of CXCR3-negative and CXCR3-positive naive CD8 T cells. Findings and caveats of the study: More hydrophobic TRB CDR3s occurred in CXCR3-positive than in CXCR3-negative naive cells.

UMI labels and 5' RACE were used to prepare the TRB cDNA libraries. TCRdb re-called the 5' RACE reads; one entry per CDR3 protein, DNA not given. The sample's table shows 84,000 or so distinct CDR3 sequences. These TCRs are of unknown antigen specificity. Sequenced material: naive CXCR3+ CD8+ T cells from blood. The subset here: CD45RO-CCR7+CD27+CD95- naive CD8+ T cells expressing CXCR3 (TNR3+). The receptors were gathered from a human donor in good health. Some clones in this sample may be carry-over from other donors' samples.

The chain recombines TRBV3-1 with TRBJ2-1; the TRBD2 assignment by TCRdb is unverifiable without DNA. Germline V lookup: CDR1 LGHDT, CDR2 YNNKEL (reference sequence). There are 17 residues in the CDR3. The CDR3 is CASSLTTSGSVYNEQFF.

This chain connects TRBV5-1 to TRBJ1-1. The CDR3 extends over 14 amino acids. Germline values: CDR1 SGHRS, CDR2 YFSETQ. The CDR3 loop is CASSVGRTNTEAFF. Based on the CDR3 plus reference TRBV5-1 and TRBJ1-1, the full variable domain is KAGVTQTPRYLIKTRGQQVTLSCSPISGHRSVSWYQQTPGQGLQFLFEYFSETQRNKGNFPGRFSGRQFSNSRSEMNVSTLELGDSALYLCASSVGRTNTEAFFGQGTRLTVV.

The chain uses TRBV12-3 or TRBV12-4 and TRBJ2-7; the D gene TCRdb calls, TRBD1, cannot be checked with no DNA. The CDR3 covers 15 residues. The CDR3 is CASREAPGQGYEQYF.

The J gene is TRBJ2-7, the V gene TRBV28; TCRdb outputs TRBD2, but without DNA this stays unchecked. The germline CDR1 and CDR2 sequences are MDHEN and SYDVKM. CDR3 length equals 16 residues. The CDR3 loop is CASSRHGLAGTYEQYF.

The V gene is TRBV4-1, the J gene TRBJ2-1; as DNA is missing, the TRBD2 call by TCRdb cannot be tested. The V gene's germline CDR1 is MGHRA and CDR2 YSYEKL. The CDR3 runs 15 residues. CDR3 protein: CASSQGEVARDEQFF.

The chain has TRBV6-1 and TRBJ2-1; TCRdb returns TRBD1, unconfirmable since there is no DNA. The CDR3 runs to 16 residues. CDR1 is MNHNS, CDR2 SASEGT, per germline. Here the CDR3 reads CASSDPGRSSYNEQFF.

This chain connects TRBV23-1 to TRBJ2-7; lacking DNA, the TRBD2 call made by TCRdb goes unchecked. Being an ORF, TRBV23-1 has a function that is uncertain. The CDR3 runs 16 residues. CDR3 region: CATNGVRRALSYEQYF.

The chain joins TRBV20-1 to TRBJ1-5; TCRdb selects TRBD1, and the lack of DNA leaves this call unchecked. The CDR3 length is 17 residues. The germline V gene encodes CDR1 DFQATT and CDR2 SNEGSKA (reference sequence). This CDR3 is CSARGAGWPLSNQPQHF.

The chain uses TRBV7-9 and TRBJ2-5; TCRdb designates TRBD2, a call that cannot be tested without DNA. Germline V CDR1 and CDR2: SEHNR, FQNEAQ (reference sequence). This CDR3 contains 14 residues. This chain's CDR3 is CASSLPSGGETQYF. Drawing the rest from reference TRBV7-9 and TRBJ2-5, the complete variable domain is DTGVSQNPRHKITKRGQNVTFRCDPISEHNRLYWYRQTLGQGPEFLTYFQNEAQLEKSRLLSDRFSAERPKGSFSTLEIQRTEQGDSAMYLCASSLPSGGETQYFGPGTRLLVL.

The CDR3 loop reads CSVEGGRYTEAFF. The gene calls are TRBV29-1 and TRBJ1-1; without DNA, the TCRdb call of TRBD1 cannot be checked. CDR1 and CDR2 from the germline V gene are SQVTM and ANQGSEA. There are 13 residues in the CDR3. Full variable domain (outside the CDR3, taken from reference TRBV29-1 and TRBJ1-1): SAVISQKPSRDICQRGTSLTIQCQVDSQVTMMFWYRQQPGQSLTLIATANQGSEATYESGFVIDKFPISRPNLTFSTLTVSNMSPEDSSIYLCSVEGGRYTEAFFGQGTRLTVV.

The CDR3 sequence is CASSQLGQPQHF. The chain joins TRBV3-1 to TRBJ1-5. The length of the CDR3 is 12 residues. The germline V gene encodes CDR1 LGHDT and CDR2 YNNKEL (reference sequence).

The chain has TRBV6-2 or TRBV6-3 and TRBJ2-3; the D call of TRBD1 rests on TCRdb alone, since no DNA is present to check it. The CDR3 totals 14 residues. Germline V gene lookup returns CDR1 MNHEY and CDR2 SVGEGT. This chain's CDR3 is CASTRTGWGDTQYF.

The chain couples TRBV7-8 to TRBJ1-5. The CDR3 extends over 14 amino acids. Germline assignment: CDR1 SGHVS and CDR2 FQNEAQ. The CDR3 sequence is CASSEYESNQPQHF.

CDR3 residues: CASSQQSDYNEQFF. The chain uses TRBV4-3 and TRBJ2-1. CDR1 and CDR2 from the germline V gene are LGHNA and YSLEER. CDR3 length equals 14 residues.

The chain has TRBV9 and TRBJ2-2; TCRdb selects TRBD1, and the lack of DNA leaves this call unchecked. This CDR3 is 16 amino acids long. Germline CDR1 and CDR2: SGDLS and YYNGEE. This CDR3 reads CASSDNRVRDTGELFF.

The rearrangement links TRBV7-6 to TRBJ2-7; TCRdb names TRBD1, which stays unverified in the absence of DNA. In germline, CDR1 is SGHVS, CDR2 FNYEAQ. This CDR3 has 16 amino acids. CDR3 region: CASSLRARGQGNEQYF.